Presented here are 19 T cell receptor beta chains from one specimen sequenced in a study of T cell responses to AZD1222 COVID-19 vaccine. Clones were sequenced by immunoSEQ multiplex PCR, and TCRdb holds only the in-frame ones, with some missing. The data hold under 150,000 clones, with approximately 88% observed a single time. The sample consisted of peripheral blood, taken on day 0 of MenACWY control vaccination. Source of these receptors: an adult in good health.

The chain couples TRBV4-1 to TRBJ2-1, with 11 bases fitting TRBD2. Germline V lookup: CDR1 MGHRA, CDR2 YSYEKL. This CDR3 has 15 residues. V trimming: 4 bases; J trimming: 3 bases; junction bases outside the gene matches: 2. CDR3 DNA sequence: TGCGCCAGCAGCCTCGGACTAGCGGGCTACAATGAGCAGTTCTTC. The encoded protein is CASSLGLAGYNEQFF.

The V call is TRBV19, the J call TRBJ1-2; a weak D match, TRBD1 (5 bases). Germline loops: CDR1 LNHDA, CDR2 SQIVND (reference sequence). With 8 bases removed from V and 1 base from J, the gap between germline ends came to 11 bases. This CDR3 spans 13 amino acids. The CDR3 coding sequence is TGTGCCAGTCGAAGGGACGTTAACTATGGCTACACCTTC. Its translation: CASRRDVNYGYTF.

The chain links TRBV6-5 to TRBJ1-1, with 7 bases matching TRBD1. The J segment lost 6 bases and the V segment lost 5 bases, leaving 9 bases of the junction unmatched. The CDR3 runs 14 residues. Germline loops: CDR1 MNHEY, CDR2 SVGAGI. The CDR3 DNA follows: TGTGCCAGCAGTCGGCAGAGACAGGGATCTGAAGCTTTCTTT. This gives the protein CASSRQRQGSEAFF.

This rearrangement joins TRBV2 to TRBJ1-4, with TRBD1 as a possible D gene (5 bases). Germline V CDR1 and CDR2: SNHLY, FYNNEI. The length of the CDR3 is 15 residues. Trimming removed 6 bases from V and 0 bases from J, with 11 bases in between. CDR3 sequence: CASRSTGATNEKLFF. Here the CDR3 DNA reads TGTGCCAGCAGATCAACAGGAGCAACTAATGAAAAACTGTTTTTT.

This clone was counted a single time. The chain couples TRBV7-2 to TRBJ1-2, with TRBD1 matching over 8 bases. Germline V gene data show CDR1 as SGHTA and CDR2 as FQGNSA. This CDR3 region has 15 residues. J lost 4 bases, V lost 3 bases, and 7 bases had no gene match. The CDR3 protein is CASSFEGQGTYGYTF. The CDR3 DNA follows: TGTGCCAGCAGCTTTGAAGGACAGGGAACCTATGGCTACACCTTC.

The CDR3 region has the DNA TGTGCCAGCAGCTTACGGGACAGGGGTTCATACAATGAGCAGTTCTTC. It translates to CASSLRDRGSYNEQFF. The chain uses TRBV7-3 and TRBJ2-1, with 10 bases that match TRBD1. V lost 2 bases to trimming and J lost 4 bases; unmatched junction nucleotides: 5. From germline, CDR1 is SGHTA and CDR2 FQGTGA. The CDR3 totals 16 residues.

This clone occurred once. The chain has TRBV5-1 and TRBJ2-7, with TRBD2 matching over 9 bases. V gave up 0 bases and J gave up 3 bases; unmatched junction bases: 1. This CDR3 is 14 amino acids long. Germline CDR1 and CDR2: SGHRS and YFSETQ. The CDR3 DNA reads TGCGCCAGCAGCTTGGGACTAGCGGTCTACGAGCAGTACTTC. Protein: CASSLGLAVYEQYF.

The V call is TRBV10-3, the J call TRBJ2-7; D is uncertain. Trimming stripped 8 bases from V and 3 bases from J, with 14 bases between. There are 13 residues in the CDR3. Per the germline V gene, CDR1 is ENHRY and CDR2 is SYGVKD. CDR3 sequence (DNA): TGTGCCATCCCAGCAGATATCGGCTACGAGCAGTACTTC. Residues: CAIPADIGYEQYF.

This sequence joins TRBV19 and TRBJ2-5, with TRBD1 as a possible D gene (5 bases). Germline CDR1 is LNHDA and CDR2 is SQIVND (reference sequence). This CDR3 comprises 13 residues. Trimming removed 3 bases at V and 4 bases at J, with 9 bases between. CDR3 nucleotide sequence: TGTGCCAGTAGTATGTTTCAGGGAGAGACCCAGTACTTC. Encoded protein: CASSMFQGETQYF.

The chain links TRBV5-6 to TRBJ2-5, with TRBD2 identical over 8 bases. The germline V gene encodes CDR1 SGHDT and CDR2 YYEEEE. This CDR3 spans 14 amino acids. V was pared by 7 bases and J by 2 bases, with 7 bases of the junction left unmatched. CDR3 region: CASRLALRQETQYF. In DNA form, the CDR3 reads TGTGCCAGCCGACTAGCGCTTAGACAAGAGACCCAGTACTTC.

A few counts support this clone. The chain recombines TRBV27 with TRBJ2-2; 7 nucleotides match TRBD2. This CDR3 has 14 amino acids. Trimming took 6 bases from V and 5 from J; bases not matched to a gene: 6. Looked up from germline, CDR1 is MNHEY and CDR2 is SMNVEV (reference sequence). CDR3 sequence: CASSQREWTGELFF. The CDR3, as DNA: TGTGCCAGCAGCCAGCGGGAATGGACCGGGGAGCTGTTTTTT.

The chain couples TRBV7-9 to TRBJ1-4; no firm D call. The CDR3 extends over 12 amino acids. Germline V CDR1 and CDR2: SEHNR, FQNEAQ (reference sequence). Between the trimmed V and J ends, which lost 1 base and 8 bases, there was a span of 5 bases. The CDR3 DNA reads as TGTGCCAGCAGCTTAGGACAAGAAAAACTGTTTTTT. Protein product: CASSLGQEKLFF.

V is TRBV14 and J is TRBJ2-7, with 8 nucleotides matching TRBD2. The length of the CDR3 is 16 residues. Germline loops: CDR1 SGHDN, CDR2 FVKESK. Trimming cost V 0 bases and J 2 bases; bases outside gene matches: 6. The CDR3 nucleotides read TGTGCCAGCAGCCAAGAAGCCAGACTAGCGACCTACGAGCAGTACTTC. Translated, it gives CASSQEARLATYEQYF.

The rearrangement uses TRBV28 and TRBJ1-1; the match to TRBD1 covers 10 bases. J gave up 4 bases and V 6 bases, and 5 bases lay outside the gene matches. This CDR3 region has 14 residues. From germline, CDR1 is MDHEN and CDR2 SYDVKM. This CDR3 reads CASRTGTGATEAFF. CDR3 in DNA: TGTGCCAGCAGGACCGGGACAGGGGCCACTGAAGCTTTCTTT.

The gene calls are TRBV4-1 and TRBJ1-3; no definite D call. V lost 3 bases, J lost 3 bases, and 15 bases lay in between. The CDR3 is made up of 16 amino acids. Germline CDR1 reads MGHRA; CDR2 reads YSYEKL. The CDR3 region is CASSQTLLRGGNTIYF. The CDR3 DNA follows: TGCGCCAGCAGCCAGACCCTACTCCGAGGTGGAAACACCATATATTTT.

The chain uses TRBV10-3 and TRBJ2-7, with D possibly called TRBD1 or TRBD2 (5 bases each). The ends were cut back, 4 bases at V and 4 bases at J, with 11 bases in the middle. The germline CDR1 and CDR2 sequences are ENHRY and SYGVKD. The CDR3 length is 13 residues. Here the CDR3 reads CAISVGELYEQYF. The CDR3 DNA follows: TGTGCCATCAGTGTGGGGGAGCTTTACGAGCAGTACTTC.

The J gene is TRBJ2-2, the V gene TRBV5-1; D is undetermined. Looked up from germline, CDR1 is SGHRS and CDR2 is YFSETQ. The CDR3 contains 15 residues. V was shortened by 1 base and J by 0 bases, with 7 bases between the two germline ends. DNA for the CDR3: TGCGCCAGCAGCTTGATGTCTTCGAACACCGGGGAGCTGTTTTTT. It is translated as CASSLMSSNTGELFF.

This clone was seen only a few times. The chain couples TRBV21-1 to TRBJ1-1; the D segment call TRBD1 is taken from the table without a DNA check. TRBV21-1 is a known pseudogene. The CDR3 contains 15 residues. CDR3 in amino acids: CASSCRDRINTEAFF. Written as DNA, the CDR3 is TGTGCCAGCAGTTGCAGGGACAGGATAAACACTGAAGCTTTCTTT.

V is TRBV6-1 and J is TRBJ1-2, with D uncertain. Germline CDR1 and CDR2: MNHNS and SASEGT. With 3 bases removed from V and 6 bases from J, the gap between germline ends came to 20 bases. CDR3 length: 16 residues. The CDR3 spells CASSDPSKPGGNGYTF. DNA of the CDR3: TGTGCCAGCAGTGATCCTTCGAAACCGGGAGGGAATGGCTACACCTTC.